The 27 T cell receptor beta chains presented below share a single source sample, sequenced in a study of CD8 T cells in Susac syndrome. With random hexamers, 0.5 to 1 ug RNA was reverse transcribed. MiXCR, run by TCRdb on the immunoSEQ multiplex PCR reads, gives a single entry per CDR3 protein. The table has about 130,000 distinct CDR3 sequences, 90% to 95% seen once. The source material was CD8+ T cells from PBMCs. The source is a human donor with multiple sclerosis.

J is TRBJ2-3 and V is TRBV7-3; D gene uncertain. CDR3 length: 13 residues. Trimming took off 2 bases at V and 4 bases at J, with 7 bases between the two ends. From germline, CDR1 is SGHTA and CDR2 FQGTGA. The CDR3 here is CASSLEAADTQYF. As DNA, the CDR3 is TGTGCCAGCAGCTTAGAGGCTGCAGATACGCAGTATTTT.

The V gene is TRBV9, the J gene TRBJ2-2; the match to TRBD1 covers 10 bases. This CDR3 has 16 amino acids. After removal of 3 bases from V and 6 bases from J, the junction contained 8 bases not matched to a gene. From germline, CDR1 is SGDLS and CDR2 YYNGEE. The DNA of the CDR3 is TGTGCCAGCAGCGAAGGGGACAGGGGTCGTCCCGGGGAGCTGTTTTTT. Translating it yields CASSEGDRGRPGELFF.

This chain joins TRBV4-1 and TRBJ1-1; 7 nucleotides agree with TRBD1. The CDR3 extends over 16 amino acids. Germline loops: CDR1 MGHRA, CDR2 YSYEKL. Unmatched junction bases numbered 15, after V lost 4 bases and J lost 7 bases. The CDR3 DNA sequence: TGCGCCAGCAGCCCCATACCGGACAGGAGAGAGGTTGAAGCTTTCTTT. Its protein is CASSPIPDRREVEAFF.

J is TRBJ2-1 and V is TRBV7-8; 8 bases are shared with TRBD2. Germline trimming cut 1 base from V and 7 bases from J; bases unmatched to any gene: 6. The CDR3 runs 15 residues. The germline CDR1 and CDR2 sequences are SGHVS and FQNEAQ. The CDR3 reads CASSLEASGRNEQFF. CDR3 DNA sequence: TGTGCCAGCAGCTTAGAGGCTAGCGGGCGTAATGAGCAGTTCTTC.

This chain connects TRBV28 to TRBJ2-7; 10 nucleotides align to TRBD1. From germline, CDR1 is MDHEN and CDR2 SYDVKM. V lost 2 bases, J lost 4 bases, and 8 bases stayed unmatched. This CDR3 is 16 amino acids long. The CDR3 bases are TGTGCCAGCAGTTTAGGGGGGTGGACAGGGGGATACGAGCAGTACTTC. It codes for CASSLGGWTGGYEQYF.

The chain has TRBV10-3 and TRBJ1-2; no firm D call. The germline CDR1 and CDR2 sequences are ENHRY and SYGVKD. CDR3 length: 13 amino acids. Trimming removed 0 bases at V and 7 bases at J, with 9 bases between. The CDR3 is CAISESSGSGYTF. The CDR3 coding sequence is TGTGCCATCAGTGAGTCGTCAGGCTCTGGCTACACCTTC.

Only one count was recorded for this clonotype. The rearrangement joins TRBV2 to TRBJ2-7; D is undetermined. V lost 0 bases, J lost 4 bases, and 4 bases lay in between. CDR3 length: 12 residues. Germline V gives CDR1 SNHLY, CDR2 FYNNEI. In nucleotides, the CDR3 is TGTGCCAGCAGTGAAGCGCGATACGAGCAGTACTTC. Its protein product is CASSEARYEQYF.

This clonotype came up once. The V gene is TRBV5-6, the J gene TRBJ1-1; no clear D gene. CDR1 SGHDT and CDR2 YYEEEE come from the germline V gene. V lost 0 bases and J lost 5, with 8 bases in between. The CDR3 runs 13 residues. CDR3 sequence (DNA): TGTGCCAGCAGCTTGGGGAGGTGGACTGAAGCTTTCTTT. Protein: CASSLGRWTEAFF.

The chain recombines TRBV7-9 with TRBJ1-1; tentative D call: TRBD1 (5 bases). V lost 5 bases to trimming and J lost 5 bases, with 18 bases between them. The germline gives CDR1 SEHNR, CDR2 FQNEAQ (reference sequence). The CDR3 sequence is 15 residues long. The CDR3 region is CASSPVRGMWTEAFF. CDR3 nucleotide sequence: TGTGCCAGCAGCCCCGTCCGGGGCATGTGGACTGAAGCTTTCTTT.

The rearrangement joins TRBV7-2 to TRBJ2-5, with 9 bases lining up with TRBD1. V shed 4 bases, J shed 4 bases, and the junction held 13 bases outside the gene matches. In germline, CDR1 is SGHTA, CDR2 FQGNSA. This CDR3 spans 17 amino acids. The CDR3 nucleotides are TGTGCCAGCAGCTCCCACCGTAGGGGGACAGGGCGAGAGACCCAGTACTTC. Protein sequence: CASSSHRRGTGRETQYF.

This clonotype has just one count. The chain links TRBV4-1 to TRBJ2-1, with 9 bases that match TRBD2. Trimming removed 0 bases from V and 6 bases from J; junction bases left unmatched: 6. In germline, CDR1 is MGHRA, CDR2 YSYEKL. This CDR3 spans 16 amino acids. The chain's CDR3 is CASSQERAGGSNEQFF. The CDR3 DNA follows: TGCGCCAGCAGCCAAGAACGGGCGGGAGGGTCCAATGAGCAGTTCTTC.

This clonotype was observed a single time. The DNA of the CDR3 is TGTGCCAGCACCTTTTTCCCTGACAGGGATCCCAATCAGCCCCAGCATTTT. Its translation: CASTFFPDRDPNQPQHF. The J gene is TRBJ1-5, the V gene TRBV2; TRBD1 agrees at 7 bases. The CDR3 is 17 residues long. V gave up 7 bases and J gave up 3 bases; unmatched junction bases: 15. The germline V gene has CDR1 SNHLY and CDR2 FYNNEI.

This sequence joins TRBV20-1 and TRBJ1-2; 7 nucleotides line up with TRBD1. Germline V gene lookup returns CDR1 DFQATT and CDR2 SNEGSKA (reference sequence). J lost 6 bases, V lost 1 base, and 17 bases had no gene match. The CDR3 spans 17 residues. CDR3 in amino acids: CSARAGTGVAAVDGYTF. The CDR3 DNA reads TGCAGTGCTAGAGCAGGAACAGGGGTAGCCGCCGTTGATGGCTACACCTTC.

This sequence joins TRBV7-8 and TRBJ2-7; D is unresolved. Germline V CDR1 and CDR2: SGHVS, FQNEAQ. V shed 0 bases and J shed 5 bases, with 8 bases lying between them. The CDR3 has 13 residues. CDR3 coding DNA: TGTGCCAGCAGCTTAGCGAGTTTGGACGAGCAGTACGTC. It encodes CASSLASLDEQYV.

The chain employs TRBV11-2 and TRBJ2-7; 7 nucleotides match TRBD2. The V and J ends lost 4 bases and 1 base, in that order; junction bases with no gene match: 10. Per germline, CDR1 SGHAT and CDR2 FQNNGV. The CDR3 sequence is 16 residues long. In nucleotides, the CDR3 is TGTGCCAGCAGCTCCATTTTTCCTAGCGGTTCCTACGAGCAGTACGTC. It encodes CASSSIFPSGSYEQYV.

The genes are TRBV12-3 or TRBV12-4 and TRBJ2-3; D possibly corresponds to TRBD2 (6 bases). The V and J ends lost 6 bases and 5 bases respectively, with 12 bases between them. CDR3 length: 13 residues. The CDR3 here is CASSSLGGDTQYF. CDR3 nucleotides: TGTGCCAGCAGCTCCCTGGGGGGAGATACGCAGTATTTT.

This chain joins TRBV19 and TRBJ2-3, with TRBD1 identical over 9 bases. J gave up 3 bases and V 11 bases, and 9 bases lay outside the gene matches. This CDR3 spans 14 amino acids. Germline values: CDR1 LNHDA, CDR2 SQIVND (reference sequence). CDR3 region: CACLRDRVTDTQYF. DNA of the CDR3: TGTGCCTGTCTCCGGGACAGGGTAACAGATACGCAGTATTTT.

The genes are TRBV7-8 and TRBJ2-7; D might be TRBD1 or TRBD2, each matching 5 bases. The CDR3 is 15 residues long. The V and J ends lost 6 bases and 1 base respectively, with 16 bases between them. Looked up from germline, CDR1 is SGHVS and CDR2 is FQNEAQ. CDR3 nucleotides: TGTGCCAGCAGACGGGACGGCGGACTTTCCTACGAGCAGTACTTC. Translation gives CASRRDGGLSYEQYF.

This chain joins TRBV7-3 and TRBJ2-1; TRBD1 matches 10 bases. The CDR3 contains 14 residues. In germline, CDR1 is SGHTA, CDR2 FQGTGA. After removal of 5 bases from V and 4 bases from J, the junction contained 2 bases not matched to a gene. The CDR3 DNA reads as TGTGCCAGCAGCCGGGACAGGGGTTACAATGAGCAGTTCTTC. It translates to CASSRDRGYNEQFF.

The chain recombines TRBV2 with TRBJ1-1; 10 nucleotides line up with TRBD1. Germline CDR1 SNHLY, CDR2 FYNNEI. Trimming cost V 1 base and J 5 bases; bases outside gene matches: 7. The CDR3 loop spans 16 amino acids. CDR3 loop: CASSEGQGARFTEAFF. Here the CDR3 DNA reads TGTGCCAGCAGTGAAGGACAGGGGGCTAGGTTTACTGAAGCTTTCTTT.

The chain combines TRBV7-6 with TRBJ2-2; perhaps TRBD1 as D (6 bases). This CDR3 has 17 amino acids. V lost 1 base, J lost 0 bases, and 12 bases lay in between. Per germline, CDR1 SGHVS and CDR2 FNYEAQ. CDR3 amino acids: CASSLEARGPNTGELFF. As DNA, the CDR3 is TGTGCCAGCAGCTTAGAGGCCAGGGGCCCGAACACCGGGGAGCTGTTTTTT.

The chain links TRBV7-9 to TRBJ1-4; a weak D match, TRBD1 (5 bases). This CDR3 spans 14 amino acids. Trimming left V 8 bases short and J 0 bases short, with 10 bases between. The germline V gene has CDR1 SEHNR and CDR2 FQNEAQ (reference sequence). In DNA form, the CDR3 reads TGTGCCAGCCGCGGGGCCGCAACTAATGAAAAACTGTTTTTT. Translating it yields CASRGAATNEKLFF.

V gene TRBV5-6 combines with J gene TRBJ1-1; D ambiguous. CDR3 size: 14 residues. The V end was cut by 4 bases, the J end by 6 bases, with 16 bases between. Germline CDR1 SGHDT, CDR2 YYEEEE. The CDR3 DNA follows: TGTGCCAGCAGCCACGGGGTATCAGGCTCTGAAGCTTTCTTT. This sequence encodes CASSHGVSGSEAFF.

The chain recombines TRBV4-2 with TRBJ1-1, with D possibly being TRBD1 (6 bases). The CDR3 is made up of 16 amino acids. Trimming pared 1 base from V and 1 base from J, leaving 13 bases between. The germline CDR1 and CDR2 sequences are LGHNA and YNFKEQ. CDR3 bases: TGTGCCAGCAGCCAAGGCCCGGGACAAACGAACACTGAAGCTTTCTTT. Protein product: CASSQGPGQTNTEAFF.

The gene calls are TRBV10-3 and TRBJ2-3, with a weak D call TRBD2 (5 bases). The germline V gene encodes CDR1 ENHRY and CDR2 SYGVKD. This CDR3 region has 16 residues. Trimming pared 5 bases from V and 4 bases from J, leaving 19 bases between. CDR3 DNA sequence: TGTGCCATCAGTTTCTACGAAGGCCTAGCCGCAGATACGCAGTATTTT. Translation: CAISFYEGLAADTQYF.

This clonotype was seen only once. CDR3 DNA: TGCAGCGTTGAAGCCAGCGGAACTTGGTATGAGCAGTTCTTC. This gives the protein CSVEASGTWYEQFF. The chain couples TRBV29-1 to TRBJ2-1; D is possibly TRBD2 (5 bases). The CDR3 length is 14 residues. Germline V gene sequence: CDR1 SQVTM, CDR2 ANQGSEA. V was cut by 1 base and J by 8 bases, with 15 bases left in between.

The V and J genes are TRBV30 and TRBJ2-2; 14 nucleotides match TRBD2. The germline gives CDR1 GTSNPN, CDR2 SVGIG (reference sequence). This CDR3 has 22 amino acids. Trimming took 3 bases from V and 0 from J; bases not matched to a gene: 18. The CDR3 reads CAWRYRVKGLAGARANTGELFF. For the CDR3, the DNA is TGTGCCTGGAGATATAGGGTCAAGGGACTAGCGGGAGCCCGCGCGAACACCGGGGAGCTGTTTTTT.